This note documents a single TCR beta chain sequence. The data belong to a study of tumor-infiltrating lymphocytes in localized non-small cell lung cancer. Using immunoSEQ multiplex PCR, the repertoire was profiled, and TCRdb retains in-frame clones only, with some absent. The sample has 20,000 to 25,000 clones, 50% to 80% seen once. V was trimmed by 3 bases and J by 8 bases, leaving 10 bases between them. Looked up from germline, CDR1 is MNHNS and CDR2 is SASEGT. The CDR3 is 12 amino acids. This receptor was taken from a human donor with non-small cell lung cancer. This sequence joins TRBV6-1 and TRBJ1-2; D gene unclear. Sequencing was done on a sample of lung tumor tissue. The CDR3 DNA reads as TGTGCCAGCAGTGAGGGAGGCTGGGGCTACACCTTC. Translating it yields CASSEGGWGYTF.